A single sample is the source of the 21 T cell receptor beta chains below, sequenced in a study of blood T cell repertoires in COVID-19. TCRdb keeps only in-frame clones here, not all; method: immunoSEQ multiplex PCR. The repertoire includes 57,000 or so clones, approximately 80% of them detected once, and approximately 24% sits in the top ten. Source material: peripheral blood. These receptors were collected from a man aged 45-65 years with active or convalescent COVID-19.

This clone has more than one count but fewer than ten. V usage is TRBV12-5 and J usage is TRBJ1-1; 9 nucleotides agree with TRBD1. This CDR3 spans 14 amino acids. CDR1 is LGHNT, CDR2 FRNRAP, per germline. With V trimmed by 7 bases and J by 7 bases, 10 bases remained unmatched. CDR3 in amino acids: CASVPGQGRIEAFF. The CDR3, as DNA: TGTGCTAGTGTTCCGGGACAGGGTCGTATTGAAGCTTTCTTT.

The chain links TRBV6-5 to TRBJ1-2; D possibly corresponds to TRBD1 (5 bases). V was shortened by 7 bases and J by 7 bases, with 16 bases between the two germline ends. Germline loops: CDR1 MNHEY, CDR2 SVGAGI. There are 13 residues in the CDR3. The chain's CDR3 is CASNPRLGVGYTF. As DNA, the CDR3 is TGTGCCAGCAACCCCAGGCTAGGGGTTGGCTACACCTTC.

The genes are TRBV28 and TRBJ1-1; D uncertain. V was trimmed by 6 bases and J by 0 bases, leaving 11 bases between them. The CDR3 is made up of 14 amino acids. Germline V gene data show CDR1 as MDHEN and CDR2 as SYDVKM. The DNA of the CDR3 is TGTGCCAGCAGGCTCCTCAACATGAACACTGAAGCTTTCTTT. The encoded protein is CASRLLNMNTEAFF.

The chain has TRBV7-9 and TRBJ1-3; possibly TRBD1 for D (5 bases). Trimming left V 2 bases short and J 4 bases short, with 9 bases between. The germline V gene has CDR1 SEHNR and CDR2 FQNEAQ (reference sequence). The CDR3 is 14 amino acids. The CDR3 reads CASSLRGLGNTIYF. The DNA of the CDR3 is TGTGCCAGCAGCTTAAGGGGCCTCGGAAACACCATATATTTT.

The rearrangement joins TRBV14 to TRBJ2-7; TRBD1 aligns across 7 bases. The CDR3 loop spans 14 amino acids. Trimming at V came to 4 bases and at J to 4 bases, leaving 7 bases not matched to a gene. The germline V gene encodes CDR1 SGHDN and CDR2 FVKESK. The CDR3 loop is CASSLQGRKYEQYF. The CDR3 nucleotides are TGTGCCAGCAGCCTACAGGGGCGCAAGTACGAGCAGTACTTC.

Only a few counts were recorded for this clone. Here the CDR3 DNA reads TGTGCCAGCAGCCCAGGGTGGGAGAACACTGAAGCTTTCTTT. It codes for CASSPGWENTEAFF. The chain joins TRBV3-1 (or the pseudogene TRBV3-2) to TRBJ1-1; D perhaps matches TRBD1 (5 bases). Germline V lookup: CDR1 LGHDT, CDR2 YNNKEL (reference sequence). The V end lost 4 bases, the J end lost 1 base, and 10 bases lay between the germline ends. This CDR3 has 14 residues.

The chain employs TRBV29-1 and TRBJ1-2; TRBD1 might be the D (6 bases). Germline V CDR1 and CDR2: SQVTM, ANQGSEA. V was pared by 0 bases and J by 8 bases, with 13 bases between. This CDR3 is 13 amino acids long. The CDR3 region is CSVEEPRGSGYTF. CDR3 in DNA: TGCAGCGTTGAAGAACCAAGGGGGTCGGGCTACACCTTC.

The V call is TRBV3-1 (or the pseudogene TRBV3-2), the J call TRBJ1-6; unclear D gene. From germline, CDR1 is LGHDT and CDR2 YNNKEL (reference sequence). This CDR3 region has 15 residues. Trimming cost V 6 bases and J 0 bases, with 9 bases left between them. CDR3 sequence: CASRAGSSYNSPLHF. The CDR3 nucleotides are TGTGCCAGCAGGGCGGGCAGCTCCTATAATTCACCCCTCCACTTT.

CDR3 nucleotide sequence: TGCGCCAGCAGCTTGGGAGGGGGCGAGAATCAGCCCCAGCATTTT. Its protein is CASSLGGGENQPQHF. The chain carries TRBV5-1 and TRBJ1-5, with 7 bases matching TRBD1. V dropped 0 bases and J dropped 4; count of bases not matched to a gene: 4. Per the germline V gene, CDR1 is SGHRS and CDR2 is YFSETQ. This CDR3 region has 15 residues. Based on the CDR3 plus reference TRBV5-1 and TRBJ1-5, the full variable domain is KAGVTQTPRYLIKTRGQQVTLSCSPISGHRSVSWYQQTPGQGLQFLFEYFSETQRNKGNFPGRFSGRQFSNSRSEMNVSTLELGDSALYLCASSLGGGENQPQHFGDGTRLSIL.

This chain links TRBV3-1 (or the pseudogene TRBV3-2) with TRBJ1-1; D is unclear. The CDR3 contains 12 residues. CDR1 is LGHDT and CDR2 is YNNKEL in the germline V gene (reference sequence). Between the trimmed V and J ends, which lost 9 bases and 3 bases, there was a span of 11 bases. CDR3 coding DNA: TGTGCCAGTGGAGATATGGACACTGAAGCTTTCTTT. It yields the protein CASGDMDTEAFF.

The chain carries TRBV19 and TRBJ1-5; 9 positions match TRBD1. Germline V CDR1 and CDR2: LNHDA, SQIVND (reference sequence). J lost 3 bases, V lost 6 bases, and 3 bases had no gene match. The CDR3 consists of 14 residues. CDR3 protein: CASRTGGPNQPQHF. DNA for the CDR3: TGTGCCAGTAGAACAGGGGGCCCCAATCAGCCCCAGCATTTT. Complete variable domain (other parts from reference TRBV19 and TRBJ1-5): DGGITQSPKYLFRKEGQNVTLSCEQNLNHDAMYWYRQDPGQGLRLIYYSQIVNDFQKGDIAEGYSVSREKKESFPLTVTSAQKNPTAFYLCASRTGGPNQPQHFGDGTRLSIL.

The rearrangement joins TRBV11-2 to TRBJ1-1; no definite D call. Trimming took 2 bases from V and 0 from J, leaving 13 bases between them. The CDR3 consists of 16 residues. In germline, CDR1 is SGHAT, CDR2 FQNNGV. The CDR3 loop reads CASSLYQSLMNTEAFF. Written as DNA, the CDR3 is TGTGCCAGCAGCTTATATCAAAGCTTGATGAACACTGAAGCTTTCTTT.

This clone was seen once. The chain uses TRBV5-1 and TRBJ1-1; D is perhaps TRBD1 (6 bases). Germline V gene lookup returns CDR1 SGHRS and CDR2 YFSETQ. This CDR3 has 12 amino acids. The germline V and J ends were trimmed by 4 bases and 7 bases, with 11 bases remaining between them. As DNA, the CDR3 is TGCGCCAGCAGCGAGGACAGATTTGAAGCTTTCTTT. It specifies CASSEDRFEAFF.

The rearrangement joins TRBV9 to TRBJ2-3, with TRBD2 matching 9 bases. The germline gives CDR1 SGDLS, CDR2 YYNGEE. The CDR3 loop spans 16 amino acids. V lost 0 bases and J lost 4; bases outside the gene matches: 6. This CDR3 reads CASSVGVAGVPDTQYF. DNA of the CDR3: TGTGCCAGCAGCGTAGGTGTAGCGGGAGTGCCAGATACGCAGTATTTT.

This clone was counted once. The rearrangement joins TRBV3-1 (or the pseudogene TRBV3-2) to TRBJ2-5, with 11 bases that match TRBD2. The CDR3 spans 14 residues. The trim removed 0 bases at V and 14 bases at J, leaving 8 bases unmatched. Germline loops: CDR1 LGHDT, CDR2 YNNKEL (reference sequence). CDR3: CASSQDQTSGIPYF. The CDR3 bases are TGTGCCAGCAGCCAAGATCAGACTAGCGGGATTCCATACTTC.

This chain joins TRBV6-1 and TRBJ1-1, with D possibly being TRBD1 (5 bases). CDR1 is MNHNS and CDR2 is SASEGT in the germline V gene. The ends were cut back, 0 bases at V and 4 bases at J, with 12 bases in the middle. This CDR3 is built from 15 residues. CDR3 nucleotides: TGTGCCAGCAGTGAAGCGATCCCAGGGCGCACTGAAGCTTTCTTT. It translates to CASSEAIPGRTEAFF.

This chain joins TRBV2 and TRBJ1-2, with D tentatively TRBD1 (6 bases). The CDR3 contains 15 residues. V was shortened by 5 bases and J by 0 bases, with 13 bases between the two germline ends. The V gene's germline CDR1 is SNHLY and CDR2 FYNNEI. The CDR3 is CASSKDRPTNYGYTF. The CDR3 DNA reads TGTGCCAGCAGTAAAGACAGGCCGACTAACTATGGCTACACCTTC.

This clone was counted only a few times. This sequence joins TRBV7-9 and TRBJ2-3; 10 nucleotides line up with TRBD1. CDR1 and CDR2 from the germline V gene are SEHNR and FQNEAQ (reference sequence). This CDR3 region has 14 residues. Germline trimming cut 6 bases from V and 4 bases from J; bases unmatched to any gene: 4. The CDR3 DNA reads TGTGCCAGCAGGGGGGACAGGGGCCCAGATACGCAGTATTTT. This codes for CASRGDRGPDTQYF.

Comments on this clone: Other DNA sequences of this sample code for an identical CDR3. V is TRBV5-1 and J is TRBJ2-7, with D maybe TRBD1 (6 bases). This CDR3 is 12 amino acids long. Germline lookup yields CDR1 SGHRS and CDR2 YFSETQ. V dropped 5 bases and J dropped 4 bases, with 10 bases sitting between them. CDR3 in DNA: TGCGCCAGCAGTCTACAGGGTTACGAGCAGTACTTC. It is translated as CASSLQGYEQYF.

This clone has only one observation. This chain's CDR3 is CASSLAGSYGYTF. The CDR3 nucleotides are TGCGCCAGCAGCTTGGCGGGGTCCTATGGCTACACCTTC. This rearrangement joins TRBV5-1 to TRBJ1-2; D is unclear. The CDR3 is 13 residues long. Germline V gene lookup returns CDR1 SGHRS and CDR2 YFSETQ. V lost 0 bases, J lost 4 bases, and 7 bases lay in between.

This chain links TRBV4-1 with TRBJ1-2; D may be TRBD1 (6 bases). Germline loops: CDR1 MGHRA, CDR2 YSYEKL. V was cut by 1 base and J by 2 bases, with 8 bases left in between. The CDR3 contains 14 residues. CDR3 region: CASSQVGQNYGYTF. In nucleotides, the CDR3 is TGCGCCAGCAGCCAAGTTGGACAGAACTATGGCTACACCTTC.